This T cell receptor beta chain came from a study of OX40 agonist ivuxolimab in advanced cancers. Assay used: immunoSEQ multiplex PCR; TCRdb lists only in-frame clones, some missing. In the table there are several thousand clones, around 71% of which are singletons. The table lists this clone with a count of one. Germline V lookup: CDR1 SGHKS, CDR2 YYEKEE (reference sequence). V shed 0 bases and J shed 3 bases, with 7 bases lying between them. The CDR3 extends over 13 amino acids. This sequence was found in an adult with an advanced solid tumor such as melanoma, head and neck, liver or kidney cancer. V gene TRBV5-5 combines with J gene TRBJ2-7; D gene uncertain. The specimen was CD4+ or CD8+ T cells sorted from blood, collected in a trial of the OX40 agonist ivuxolimab. The chain's CDR3 is CASSLELSYEQYF. Written as DNA, the CDR3 is TGTGCCAGCAGCTTGGAACTGAGCTACGAGCAGTACTTC.